The rows below give T cell receptor beta chains drawn from one sample of a study of blood T cell repertoires in COVID-19. Profiled with immunoSEQ multiplex PCR; TCRdb holds only in-frame clones, not every one. The table records about 93,000 clones, about 80% of them present only once. The material sequenced was peripheral blood. The receptors were gathered from a human donor in a cohort sampled during active COVID-19. The CDR3 runs from the conserved cysteine through the conserved F or W. The D gene is left open where the match is weak. A row's size may be missing; if present it is once, few, many or a size class.

D: -; size: -; J: TRBJ1-1; V: TRBV5-1; CDR3: CASSLEGKAEAFF; DNA: TGCGCCAGCAGCTTGGAGGGGAAGGCTGAAGCTTTCTTT
D: -; size: -; J: TRBJ1-4; V: TRBV19; CDR3: CASSSLLQQGQGEKLFF; DNA: TGTGCCAGTAGTTCTCTTCTCCAACAGGGCCAGGGGGAAAAACTGTTTTTT
D: TRBD1; size: -; J: TRBJ1-4; V: TRBV28; CDR3: CASSPGGSSEKLFF; DNA: TGTGCCAGCAGTCCAGGGGGTTCGAGTGAAAAACTGTTTTTT
D: TRBD2; size: few; J: TRBJ2-3; V: TRBV7-9; CDR3: CASSSIAGRDTQYF; DNA: TGTGCCAGCAGCTCTATAGCGGGGAGAGATACGCAGTATTTT
D: -; size: -; J: TRBJ1-2; V: TRBV6-5; CDR3: CASSFFREGGYTF; DNA: TGTGCCAGCAGTTTCTTCCGGGAGGGCGGCTACACCTTC
D: -; size: -; J: TRBJ1-1; V: TRBV12-2; CDR3: CASRSAGQGSEAFF; DNA: TGTGCAAGTCGCTCGGCGGGACAGGGCAGTGAAGCTTTCTTT
D: -; size: few; J: TRBJ1-1; V: TRBV28; CDR3: CASAGGIPIWTEAFF; DNA: TGTGCCAGTGCGGGGGGGATACCGATTTGGACTGAAGCTTTCTTT
D: TRBD2; size: -; J: TRBJ2-1; V: TRBV28; CDR3: CASSEVAGGPVEQFF; DNA: TGTGCCAGCAGCGAAGTAGCGGGAGGGCCCGTTGAGCAGTTCTTC
D: TRBD2; size: -; J: TRBJ2-3; V: TRBV3-1/TRBV3-2; CDR3: CASSQLAGVHTQYF; DNA: TGTGCCAGCAGCCAACTAGCGGGAGTCCATACGCAGTATTTT
D: TRBD1; size: few; J: TRBJ1-5; V: TRBV28; CDR3: CASSGQDTPSRPQHF; DNA: TGTGCCAGCTCCGGACAGGACACACCTTCTAGGCCCCAGCATTTT
D: -; size: -; J: TRBJ2-7; V: TRBV20-1; CDR3: CSARDSPRLHF; DNA: TGCAGTGCTAGAGACTCCCCCCGACTCCACTTC
D: -; size: -; J: TRBJ2-7; V: TRBV6-6; CDR3: CASSYSGEILYEQYF; DNA: TGTGCCAGCAGTTACTCAGGAGAGATCCTCTACGAGCAGTACTTC
D: TRBD2; size: -; J: TRBJ2-1; V: TRBV27; CDR3: CASSFPEGTPGLVFNEQFF; DNA: TGTGCCAGCAGTTTTCCGGAAGGGACCCCGGGACTAGTCTTCAATGAGCAGTTCTTC
D: TRBD2; size: -; J: TRBJ2-5; V: TRBV3-1/TRBV3-2; CDR3: CASSQSSGRGGSETQYF; DNA: TGTGCCAGCAGCCAATCTAGCGGGAGGGGAGGGAGTGAGACCCAGTACTTC
D: -; size: -; J: TRBJ1-4; V: TRBV28; CDR3: CASSFYREGEKLFF; DNA: TGTGCCAGCAGTTTTTACAGGGAGGGGGAAAAACTGTTTTTT
D: -; size: few; J: TRBJ2-7; V: TRBV30; CDR3: CAWSVQNEQYF; DNA: TGTGCCTGGAGTGTACAAAACGAGCAGTACTTC
D: -; size: few; J: TRBJ2-7; V: TRBV28; CDR3: CASSQVPRHEQYF; DNA: TGTGCCAGCAGCCAAGTTCCGAGGCACGAGCAGTACTTC
D: -; size: -; J: TRBJ2-7; V: TRBV5-4; CDR3: CASSPQFGSYEQYF; DNA: TGTGCCAGCAGCCCACAGTTTGGGTCCTACGAGCAGTACTTC
D: -; size: -; J: TRBJ2-6; V: TRBV18; CDR3: CASSPLQGSSGANVLTF; DNA: TGTGCCAGCTCACCCTTACAGGGTTCTTCTGGGGCCAACGTCCTGACTTTC
D: -; size: -; J: TRBJ2-1; V: TRBV6-5; CDR3: CASSYRGQSYNEQFF; DNA: TGTGCCAGCAGTTATAGGGGCCAGTCCTACAATGAGCAGTTCTTC
D: -; size: -; J: TRBJ2-1; V: TRBV18; CDR3: CASSKGGGHNEQFF; DNA: TGTGCCAGCTCAAAGGGAGGAGGCCACAATGAGCAGTTCTTC
D: TRBD1; size: few; J: TRBJ1-5; V: TRBV19; CDR3: CASSIKGARSNQPQHF; DNA: TGTGCCAGTAGTATCAAGGGGGCGCGCAGCAATCAGCCCCAGCATTTT
D: -; size: -; J: TRBJ2-3; V: TRBV5-6; CDR3: CASRGLAADTQYF; DNA: TGTGCCAGCAGGGGCCTTGCCGCAGATACGCAGTATTTT
D: TRBD2; size: -; J: TRBJ2-3; V: TRBV3-1/TRBV3-2; CDR3: CASSQIRGGRDTQYF; DNA: TGTGCCAGCAGCCAGATACGGGGCGGGAGAGATACGCAGTATTTT
D: -; size: -; J: TRBJ1-2; V: TRBV28; CDR3: CASSFTGGYTF; DNA: TGTGCCAGCAGTTTTACCGGGGGCTACACCTTC
D: -; size: -; J: TRBJ2-5; V: TRBV6-1; CDR3: CASSERWAREDF; DNA: TGTGCCAGCAGTGAACGGTGGGCCCGGGAAGACTTC
D: -; size: -; J: TRBJ2-1; V: TRBV3-1/TRBV3-2; CDR3: CASSQGSGIRGNEQFF; DNA: TGTGCCAGCAGCCAAGGGTCCGGGATTAGAGGAAATGAGCAGTTCTTC
D: -; size: once; J: TRBJ2-7; V: TRBV5-1; CDR3: CASSFTTGTYEQYF; DNA: TGCGCCAGCAGCTTTACGACGGGAACTTACGAGCAGTACTTC
D: -; size: -; J: TRBJ2-1; V: TRBV4-2; CDR3: CASSHLDRPGYNEQFF; DNA: TGTGCCAGCAGCCACCTTGACAGACCTGGATACAATGAGCAGTTCTTC
D: -; size: -; J: TRBJ2-3; V: TRBV7-8; CDR3: CASRWIGGTDTQYF; DNA: TGTGCCAGCAGGTGGATCGGAGGCACAGATACGCAGTATTTT
D: -; size: -; J: TRBJ1-2; V: TRBV28; CDR3: CASSSGANYGYTF; DNA: TGTGCCAGCAGTTCTGGGGCAAACTATGGCTACACCTTC
D: -; size: -; J: TRBJ1-1; V: TRBV5-1; CDR3: CASSRDTEAFF; DNA: TGCGCCAGCAGCCGAGACACTGAAGCTTTCTTT
D: TRBD2; size: -; J: TRBJ2-1; V: TRBV3-1/TRBV3-2; CDR3: CASSPHGTSGQFF; DNA: TGTGCCAGCAGCCCCCACGGGACTAGCGGCCAGTTCTTC
D: TRBD1; size: -; J: TRBJ2-7; V: TRBV20-1; CDR3: CSASARGQGSYEQYF; DNA: TGCAGTGCTAGTGCCCGGGGACAGGGATCTTACGAGCAGTACTTC
D: -; size: -; J: TRBJ1-2; V: TRBV28; CDR3: CASSFRGAGVNYGYTF; DNA: TGTGCCAGCAGTTTCCGGGGGGCCGGCGTCAACTATGGCTACACCTTC
D: -; size: -; J: TRBJ1-1; V: TRBV7-2; CDR3: CASSTSWGGGTEAFF; DNA: TGTGCCAGCAGCACTAGCTGGGGGGGAGGGACTGAAGCTTTCTTT
D: -; size: -; J: TRBJ2-1; V: TRBV25-1; CDR3: CASNPLDRNNEQFF; DNA: TGTGCCAGCAACCCCTTGGACAGAAACAATGAGCAGTTCTTC
D: -; size: -; J: TRBJ1-1; V: TRBV9; CDR3: CASSVGPGGYTEAFF; DNA: TGTGCCAGCAGCGTAGGGCCGGGGGGTTACACTGAAGCTTTCTTT
D: TRBD2; size: -; J: TRBJ2-3; V: TRBV7-6; CDR3: CASSLEPQRGPDTQYF; DNA: TGTGCCAGCAGCTTAGAGCCCCAGCGGGGACCAGATACGCAGTATTTT
D: TRBD1; size: few; J: TRBJ2-4; V: TRBV11-2; CDR3: CASSSQGVSGIQYF; DNA: TGTGCCAGCAGCTCGCAGGGGGTTTCGGGCATTCAGTACTTC